What follows are 11 T cell receptor beta chains derived from one specimen sequenced in a study of blood T cell repertoires in COVID-19. Profiling relied on immunoSEQ multiplex PCR, and the TCRdb table lists in-frame clones only, not all of them. The sample contains tens of thousands of clones, 73% of which appear only once. Material for sequencing was peripheral blood. The receptors originated from a man older than 75 with acute or convalescent COVID-19.

This clone was counted once. The chain joins TRBV3-1 (or the pseudogene TRBV3-2) to TRBJ1-2; D gene ambiguous. The CDR3 consists of 13 residues. From germline, CDR1 is LGHDT and CDR2 YNNKEL (reference sequence). V was cut by 4 bases and J by 5 bases, with 11 bases left in between. Here the CDR3 reads CASSLRSAYGYTF. The DNA for the CDR3 is TGTGCCAGCAGCCTTAGGTCAGCGTATGGCTACACCTTC.

The chain has TRBV12-5 and TRBJ2-3, with D possibly matching TRBD2 (6 bases). V was clipped by 7 bases and J by 2 bases, with 16 bases between them. The CDR3 has 15 amino acids. Germline CDR1 reads LGHNT; CDR2 reads FRNRAP. The CDR3 spells CASAFGGGATDTQYF. CDR3 nucleotides: TGTGCTAGTGCCTTTGGGGGAGGTGCCACAGATACGCAGTATTTT.

The CDR3 sequence: CAISRDTGNSPLHF. As DNA, the CDR3 is TGTGCCATCAGCCGGGACACCGGGAACTCACCCCTCCACTTT. The chain carries TRBV10-3 and TRBJ1-6, with D possibly being TRBD1 (6 bases). V was cut by 6 bases and J by 10 bases, with 16 bases left in between. The CDR3 sequence is 14 residues long. Germline loops: CDR1 ENHRY, CDR2 SYGVKD.

This clone has just a few counts. This chain links TRBV6-5 with TRBJ1-2, with D hard to call. Trimming shortened V by 6 bases and J by 4 bases, and 15 bases separated the two germline ends. CDR1 and CDR2 from the germline V gene are MNHEY and SVGAGI. There are 14 residues in the CDR3. CDR3 residues: CASRQIGEGYGYTF. CDR3 sequence (DNA): TGTGCCAGCAGGCAAATTGGAGAAGGCTATGGCTACACCTTC.

This chain joins TRBV30 and TRBJ1-2; no definite D call. CDR1 is GTSNPN and CDR2 is SVGIG in the germline V gene (reference sequence). The CDR3 consists of 13 residues. The V gene lost 2 bases and the J gene lost 7 bases, with 14 bases spanning the gap. The chain's CDR3 is CAWSYYLTSGYTF. CDR3 coding DNA: TGTGCCTGGAGTTATTACCTTACTAGTGGCTACACCTTC. Together with reference TRBV30 and TRBJ1-2, the CDR3 gives the full variable domain: SQTIHQWPATLVQPVGSPLSLECTVEGTSNPNLYWYRQAAGRGLQLLFYSVGIGQISSEVPQNLSASRPQDRQFILSSKKLLLSDSGFYLCAWSYYLTSGYTFGSGTRLTVV.

The rearrangement links TRBV5-8 to TRBJ2-3; weak D call: TRBD1 (6 bases). This CDR3 spans 15 amino acids. The ends were cut back, 3 bases at V and 2 bases at J, with 13 bases in the middle. Germline CDR1 reads SGHTS; CDR2 reads YDEGEE. The CDR3 spells CASSSGTRFTDTQYF. The CDR3 DNA reads TGTGCCAGCAGCTCCGGGACAAGGTTCACAGATACGCAGTATTTT.

The chain has TRBV7-2 and TRBJ1-6; TRBD1 might be the D (5 bases). Germline lookup yields CDR1 SGHTA and CDR2 FQGNSA. This CDR3 spans 13 amino acids. V lost 5 bases to trimming and J lost 12 bases, with 14 bases between them. The CDR3 DNA reads as TGTGCCAGCAGCCGGGGGGGTGCGGTACCCCTCCACTTT. It translates to CASSRGGAVPLHF.

This clone was recorded many times. This chain uses TRBV28 with TRBJ2-7; 8 nucleotides agree with TRBD1. The germline gives CDR1 MDHEN, CDR2 SYDVKM. J lost 2 bases, V lost 6 bases, and 3 bases had no gene match. This CDR3 spans 13 amino acids. The CDR3, as DNA: TGTGCCAGCAGAGCAGGGGGCCCCTACGAGCAGTACTTC. Translated: CASRAGGPYEQYF.

The chain combines TRBV25-1 with TRBJ2-5, with 7 bases that match TRBD2. This CDR3 comprises 14 residues. Germline V gene lookup returns CDR1 MGHDK and CDR2 SYGVNS. Trimming took 5 bases from V and 5 from J; bases not matched to a gene: 8. The CDR3 DNA reads as TGTGCCAGCAGTAAACGCGGGGGTGGCGAGACCCAGTACTTC. It translates to CASSKRGGGETQYF. The full variable domain, completed using reference TRBV25-1 and TRBJ2-5, is EADIYQTPRYLVIGTGKKITLECSQTMGHDKMYWYQQDPGMELHLIHYSYGVNSTEKGDLSSESTVSRIRTEHFPLTLESARPSHTSQYLCASSKRGGGETQYFGPGTRLLVL.

Turning to this clone: This CDR3 is also generated by other DNA sequences in the sample. The J gene is TRBJ2-1, the V gene TRBV9; TRBD2 agrees at 10 bases. The CDR3 extends over 16 amino acids. The germline V gene has CDR1 SGDLS and CDR2 YYNGEE. Trimming at V came to 4 bases and at J to 3 bases, leaving 7 bases not matched to a gene. CDR3 amino acids: CASSSIAGGSYNEQFF. In DNA form, the CDR3 reads TGTGCCAGCAGCAGCATAGCGGGAGGTAGCTACAATGAGCAGTTCTTC.

The V and J genes are TRBV19 and TRBJ2-7, with 9 bases identical to TRBD1. V gave up 1 base and J gave up 9 bases; unmatched junction bases: 7. This CDR3 region has 14 residues. Per the germline V gene, CDR1 is LNHDA and CDR2 is SQIVND (reference sequence). The CDR3 sequence: CASSIGTGAKVQYF. The CDR3 coding sequence is TGTGCCAGTAGTATAGGGACAGGGGCGAAGGTGCAGTACTTC.